Detailed here is one T cell receptor (beta chain). Its antigen is currently not known. Base qualities are missing; no much larger clone stands one base away. Library generation was performed with the immunoSEQ multiplex PCR assay. TCRdb's version of the immuneACCESS table is confined to in-frame rearrangements and falls short of the full clone set. An unresolved V gene accounts for under half of the shortfall where checked; the remainder is of unknown origin. The sample table records some 22,000 clones; just over 75% of these occur just once. Of the sample, around a fifth falls within the top ten clones. The entry originates in a study of ipilimumab plus nivolumab after autologous stem cell transplantation (dated by TCRdb to the early 2020s). For the study in its entirety: The median number of doses that trial patients received was about five for ipilimumab and under 10 for nivolumab. The DLBCL cohort included primary refractory and relapsed disease, with 18-month progression-free survival of about 86% and 27% respectively. Patients undergoing autologous transplant for high-risk diffuse large B cell lymphoma, mature T cell lymphoma, or multiple myeloma were enrolled in the trial. Thirty-five patients made up the trial's intent-to-treat population. What the work shows at the level of the full study, not this receptor alone: The authors stated that profiles of the T cell receptor repertoire, regulatory T cell phenotype and gut microbiota provided a biologic rationale for studying this approach further. Combined checkpoint inhibition appeared tolerable as post-transplant consolidation, according to the authors' conclusion.

CDR1 is given as MNHEY and CDR2 as SMNVEV, both from the germline V gene (reference sequence). Measured from the cysteine to the phenylalanine, the CDR3 is 17 residues long. Only the CDR3 part of the read is kept: 51 bases, read in frame from the first base. The V end loses 3 bases and the J end loses 1 base, and a stretch of 18 bases separates them. Ipilimumab was given at 1 mg/kg intravenously on day 1 of selected weeks, and checkpoint therapy started 14 to 28 days after autologous transplant. Nivolumab was administered at 3 mg/kg intravenously on day 1 of weeks 1, 4, 7, 10, and every two weeks through week 26. This was a Phase Ib clinical trial that tested ipilimumab plus nivolumab, given as combined checkpoint inhibition, for consolidation following autologous stem cell transplantation.

Sequences were derived from PBMCs, sampled in a trial of ipilimumab plus nivolumab as post-transplant consolidation. The receptor was isolated from a male donor with diffuse large B-cell lymphoma. The chain links TRBV27 with TRBJ1-1, with the D gene uncertain. The sequenced DNA is TGTGCCAGCAGTTTTTCGGTCTTTGCCAGAACGAACACTGAAGCTTTCTTT. Translated, it gives CASSFSVFARTNTEAFF.